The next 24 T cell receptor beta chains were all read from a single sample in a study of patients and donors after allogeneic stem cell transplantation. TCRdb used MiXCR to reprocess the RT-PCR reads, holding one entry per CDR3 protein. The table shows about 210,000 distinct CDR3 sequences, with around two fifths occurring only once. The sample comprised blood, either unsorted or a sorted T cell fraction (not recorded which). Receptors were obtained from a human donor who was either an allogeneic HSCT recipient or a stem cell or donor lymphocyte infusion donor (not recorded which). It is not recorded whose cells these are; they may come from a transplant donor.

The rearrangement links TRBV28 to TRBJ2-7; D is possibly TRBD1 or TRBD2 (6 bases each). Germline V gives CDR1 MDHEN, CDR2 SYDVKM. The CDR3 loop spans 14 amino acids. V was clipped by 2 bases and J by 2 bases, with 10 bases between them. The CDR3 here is CASSLRRGPYEQYF. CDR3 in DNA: TGTGCCAGCAGTTTAAGACGGGGGCCCTACGAGCAGTACTTC.

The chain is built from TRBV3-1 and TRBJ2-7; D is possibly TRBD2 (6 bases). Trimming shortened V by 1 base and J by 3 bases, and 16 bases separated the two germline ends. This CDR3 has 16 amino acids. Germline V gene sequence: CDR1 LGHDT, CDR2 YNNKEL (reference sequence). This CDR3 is CASSQGFTSTYYEQYF. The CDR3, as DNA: TGTGCCAGCAGCCAAGGGTTTACTAGCACTTACTACGAGCAGTACTTC.

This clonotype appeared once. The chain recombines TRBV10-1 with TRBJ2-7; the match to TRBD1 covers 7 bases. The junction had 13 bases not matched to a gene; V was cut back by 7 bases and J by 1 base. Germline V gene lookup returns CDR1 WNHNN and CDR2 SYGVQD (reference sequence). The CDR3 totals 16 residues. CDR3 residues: CASTAPATDRSYEQYF. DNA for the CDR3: TGCGCCAGCACTGCTCCGGCCACGGACAGGTCCTACGAGCAGTACTTC.

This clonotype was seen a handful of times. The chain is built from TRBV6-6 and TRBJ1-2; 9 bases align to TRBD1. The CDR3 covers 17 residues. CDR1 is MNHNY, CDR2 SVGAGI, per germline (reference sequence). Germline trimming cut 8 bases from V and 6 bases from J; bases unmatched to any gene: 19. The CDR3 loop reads CASGIPPYRGPSDGYTF. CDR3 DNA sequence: TGTGCCAGCGGAATCCCCCCCTACAGGGGGCCGTCCGATGGCTACACCTTC.

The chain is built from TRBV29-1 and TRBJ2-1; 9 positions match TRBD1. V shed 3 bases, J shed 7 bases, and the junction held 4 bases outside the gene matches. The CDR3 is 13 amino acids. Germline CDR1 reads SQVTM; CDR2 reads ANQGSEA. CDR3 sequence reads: CSVEGQGVNEQFF. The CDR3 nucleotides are TGCAGCGTTGAGGGACAGGGAGTTAATGAGCAGTTCTTC.

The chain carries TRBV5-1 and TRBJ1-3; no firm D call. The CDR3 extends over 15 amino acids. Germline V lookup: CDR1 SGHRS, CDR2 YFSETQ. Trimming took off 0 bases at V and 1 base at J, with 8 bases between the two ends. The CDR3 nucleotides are TGCGCCAGCAGCTTGGTTGGGGAATCTGGAAACACCATATATTTT. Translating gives CASSLVGESGNTIYF.

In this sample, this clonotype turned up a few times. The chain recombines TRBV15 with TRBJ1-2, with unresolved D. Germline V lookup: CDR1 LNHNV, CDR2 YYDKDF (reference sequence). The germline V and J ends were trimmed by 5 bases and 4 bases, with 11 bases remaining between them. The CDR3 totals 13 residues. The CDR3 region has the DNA TGTGCCACCAGCTCACCAGGTTCCTATGGCTACACCTTC. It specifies CATSSPGSYGYTF. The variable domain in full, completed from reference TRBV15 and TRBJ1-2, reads DAMVIQNPRYQVTQFGKPVTLSCSQTLNHNVMYWYQQKSSQAPKLLFHYYDKDFNNEADTPDNFQSRRPNTSFCFLDIRSPGLGDTAMYLCATSSPGSYGYTFGSGTRLTVV.

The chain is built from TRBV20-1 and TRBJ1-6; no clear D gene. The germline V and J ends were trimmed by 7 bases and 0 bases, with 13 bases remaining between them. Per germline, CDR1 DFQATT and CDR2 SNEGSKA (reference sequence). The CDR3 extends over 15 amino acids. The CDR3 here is CSGEGLDSYNSPLHF. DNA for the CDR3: TGCAGTGGGGAAGGCCTCGACTCCTATAATTCACCCCTCCACTTT.

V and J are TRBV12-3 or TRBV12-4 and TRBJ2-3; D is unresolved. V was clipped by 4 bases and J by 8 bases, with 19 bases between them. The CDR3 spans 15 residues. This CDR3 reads CASSYGNTRTGTQYF. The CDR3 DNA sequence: TGTGCCAGCAGTTACGGCAATACAAGGACGGGTACGCAGTATTTT.

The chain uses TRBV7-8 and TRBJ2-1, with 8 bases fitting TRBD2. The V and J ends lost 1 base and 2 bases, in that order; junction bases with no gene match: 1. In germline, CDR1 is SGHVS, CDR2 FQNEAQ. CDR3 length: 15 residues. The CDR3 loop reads CASSLDGGAYNEQFF. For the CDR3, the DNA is TGTGCCAGCAGCTTAGACGGGGGGGCCTACAATGAGCAGTTCTTC.

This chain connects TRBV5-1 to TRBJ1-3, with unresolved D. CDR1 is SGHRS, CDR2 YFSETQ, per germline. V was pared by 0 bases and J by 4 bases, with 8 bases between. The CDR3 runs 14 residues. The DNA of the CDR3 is TGCGCCAGCAGCTTGGGAGGGCGCGGAAACACCATATATTTT. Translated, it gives CASSLGGRGNTIYF.

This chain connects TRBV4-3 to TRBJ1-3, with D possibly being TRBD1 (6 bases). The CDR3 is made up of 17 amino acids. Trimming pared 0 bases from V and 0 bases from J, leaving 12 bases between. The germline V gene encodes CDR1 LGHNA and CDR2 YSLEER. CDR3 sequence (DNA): TGCGCCAGCAGCCAAGATAACGGCAGGGGCTCTGGAAACACCATATATTTT. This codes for CASSQDNGRGSGNTIYF.

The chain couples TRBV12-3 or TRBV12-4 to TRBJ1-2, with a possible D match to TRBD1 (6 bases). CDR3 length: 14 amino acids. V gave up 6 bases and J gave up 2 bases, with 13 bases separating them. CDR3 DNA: TGTGCCAGCAGCCGCCGGGGGGCCAACTATGGCTACACCTTC. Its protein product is CASSRRGANYGYTF.

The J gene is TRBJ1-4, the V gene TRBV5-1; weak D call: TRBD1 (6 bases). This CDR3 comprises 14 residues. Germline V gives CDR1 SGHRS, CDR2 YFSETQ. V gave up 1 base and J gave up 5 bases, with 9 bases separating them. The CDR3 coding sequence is TGCGCCAGCAGCTTGACAGGGAGGAATGAAAAACTGTTTTTT. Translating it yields CASSLTGRNEKLFF.

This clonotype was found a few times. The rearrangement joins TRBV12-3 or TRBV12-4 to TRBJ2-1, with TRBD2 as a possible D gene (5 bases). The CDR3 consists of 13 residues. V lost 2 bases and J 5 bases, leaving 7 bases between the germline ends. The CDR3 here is CASSLTGNNEQFF. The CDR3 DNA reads TGTGCCAGCAGTTTAACGGGAAACAATGAGCAGTTCTTC.

CDR3 amino acids: CASSLVDTIDTQYF. The CDR3 DNA follows: TGTGCCAGCAGTTTAGTCGATACCATCGATACGCAGTATTTT. V and J are TRBV12-3 or TRBV12-4 and TRBJ2-3; D unresolved. The CDR3 has 14 residues. Trimming left V 1 base short and J 6 bases short, with 11 bases between.

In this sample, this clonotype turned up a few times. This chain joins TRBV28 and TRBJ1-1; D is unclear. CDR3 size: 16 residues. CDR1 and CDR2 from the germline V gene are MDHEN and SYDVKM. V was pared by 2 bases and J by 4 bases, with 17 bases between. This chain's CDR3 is CASSLRRPFGGTEAFF. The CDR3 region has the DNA TGTGCCAGCAGTTTACGCCGGCCCTTTGGTGGCACTGAAGCTTTCTTT.

The CDR3 bases are TGTGCCAGCAGTGAGTCGGGCCAGAACACTGAAGCTTTCTTT. This encodes CASSESGQNTEAFF. V is TRBV6-1 and J is TRBJ1-1; D is uncertain. This CDR3 contains 14 residues. Trimming removed 3 bases from V and 1 base from J, with 9 bases in between. The germline gives CDR1 MNHNS, CDR2 SASEGT.

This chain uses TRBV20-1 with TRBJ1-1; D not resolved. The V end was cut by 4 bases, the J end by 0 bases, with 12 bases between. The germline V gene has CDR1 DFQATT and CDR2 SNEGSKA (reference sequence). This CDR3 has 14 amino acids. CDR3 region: CSATRSVMNTEAFF. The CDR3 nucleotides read TGCAGTGCTACCCGTTCCGTCATGAACACTGAAGCTTTCTTT.

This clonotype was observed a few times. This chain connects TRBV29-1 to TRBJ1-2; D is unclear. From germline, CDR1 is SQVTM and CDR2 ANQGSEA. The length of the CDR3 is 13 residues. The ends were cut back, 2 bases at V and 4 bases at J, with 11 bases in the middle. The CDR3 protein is CSVELQLGYGYTF. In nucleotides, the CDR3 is TGCAGCGTTGAATTGCAGTTGGGCTATGGCTACACCTTC.

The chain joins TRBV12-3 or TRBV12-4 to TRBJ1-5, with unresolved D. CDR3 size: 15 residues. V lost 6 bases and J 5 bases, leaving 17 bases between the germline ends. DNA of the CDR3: TGTGCCAGCAGCCCTGACGGGAAGCGGGATCAGCCCCAGCATTTT. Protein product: CASSPDGKRDQPQHF.

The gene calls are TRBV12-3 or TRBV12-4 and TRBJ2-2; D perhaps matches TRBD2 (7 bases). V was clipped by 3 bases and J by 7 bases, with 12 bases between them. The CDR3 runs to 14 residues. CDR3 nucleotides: TGTGCCAGCAGTTTCTCAGGGGAGGGCGGGGAGCTGTTTTTT. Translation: CASSFSGEGGELFF.

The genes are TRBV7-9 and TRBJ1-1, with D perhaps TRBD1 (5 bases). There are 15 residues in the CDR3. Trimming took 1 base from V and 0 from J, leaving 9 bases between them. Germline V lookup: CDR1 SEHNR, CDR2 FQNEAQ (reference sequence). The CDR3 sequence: CASSLDGALNTEAFF. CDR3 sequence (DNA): TGTGCCAGCAGCTTAGATGGGGCCCTGAACACTGAAGCTTTCTTT.

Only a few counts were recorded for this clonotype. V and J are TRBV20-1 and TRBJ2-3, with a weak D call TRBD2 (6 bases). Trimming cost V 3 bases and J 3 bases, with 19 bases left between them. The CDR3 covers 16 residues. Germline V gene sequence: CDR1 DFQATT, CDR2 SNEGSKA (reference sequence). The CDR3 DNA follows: TGCAGTGCTAGCCTTCCGACTAGGATTGGTACAGATACGCAGTATTTT. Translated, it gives CSASLPTRIGTDTQYF.